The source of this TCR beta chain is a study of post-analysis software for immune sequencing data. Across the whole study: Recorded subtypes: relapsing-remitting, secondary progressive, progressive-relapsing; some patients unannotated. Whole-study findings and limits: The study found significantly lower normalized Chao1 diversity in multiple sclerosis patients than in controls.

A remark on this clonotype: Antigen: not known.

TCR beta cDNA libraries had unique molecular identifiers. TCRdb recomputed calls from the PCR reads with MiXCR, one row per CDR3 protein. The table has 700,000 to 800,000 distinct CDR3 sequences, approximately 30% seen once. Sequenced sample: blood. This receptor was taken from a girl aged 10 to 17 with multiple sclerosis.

The CDR3 reads CASSLGSSADNEQFF. The CDR3 DNA sequence: TGCGCCAGCAGCTTAGGTTCTAGCGCAGATAATGAGCAGTTCTTC. This sequence joins TRBV5-1 and TRBJ2-1, with D possibly being TRBD2 (6 bases). The CDR3 consists of 15 residues. Germline CDR1 reads SGHRS; CDR2 reads YFSETQ. V lost 2 bases and J lost 7, with 16 bases in between. Supplemented by reference TRBV5-1 and TRBJ2-1, the full variable domain reads KAGVTQTPRYLIKTRGQQVTLSCSPISGHRSVSWYQQTPGQGLQFLFEYFSETQRNKGNFPGRFSGRQFSNSRSEMNVSTLELGDSALYLCASSLGSSADNEQFFGPGTRLTVL.